These 30 T cell receptor beta chains were sequenced from one sample in a study of memory CD8 T cells in hepatitis C reinfection. Data came from immunoSEQ multiplex PCR; TCRdb stores just in-frame clones and leaves some out. Of more than 45,000 clones in the sample, approximately 89% were seen once. Time point defined: pre-reinfection, 55 to 20 weeks before reinfection detection. Sorted cells were sequenced directly ex vivo without any in vitro expansion. The specimen was naive CD8+ T cells sorted from blood. Every receptor here comes from a man younger than 35 with hepatitis C virus infection.

This chain links TRBV27 with TRBJ2-7; 8 bases line up with TRBD2. The germline gives CDR1 MNHEY, CDR2 SMNVEV (reference sequence). This CDR3 has 15 amino acids. The V gene end was trimmed by 6 bases and the J gene end by 0 bases; junction bases not matched to a gene: 7. The CDR3 spells CASSLAAGASYEQYV. The CDR3 region has the DNA TGTGCCAGCAGCTTAGCAGCGGGGGCCTCCTACGAGCAGTACGTC.

This chain joins TRBV29-1 and TRBJ2-5, with 10 bases identical to TRBD2. Trimming cost V 3 bases and J 3 bases; bases outside gene matches: 7. Germline V gene lookup returns CDR1 SQVTM and CDR2 ANQGSEA. The CDR3 consists of 15 residues. The CDR3 sequence is CSVDPLAGDEETQYF. The CDR3 bases are TGCAGCGTTGACCCTCTAGCGGGGGACGAAGAGACCCAGTACTTC.

J is TRBJ2-5 and V is TRBV27; TRBD2 might be the D (6 bases). The CDR3 sequence is 15 residues long. Germline V CDR1 and CDR2: MNHEY, SMNVEV (reference sequence). V was trimmed by 7 bases and J by 4 bases, leaving 19 bases between them. The CDR3 DNA follows: TGTGCCAGCAAAGGGCGGGAAATGGTCGGAGAGACCCAGTACTTC. As protein: CASKGREMVGETQYF.

This clone has a handful of counts. The chain is built from TRBV5-1 and TRBJ1-5; 9 bases agree with TRBD1. The CDR3 runs 15 residues. CDR1 is SGHRS and CDR2 is YFSETQ in the germline V gene. The V and J ends lost 3 bases and 5 bases, in that order; junction bases with no gene match: 6. The CDR3: CASSSGTGSDQPQHF. The CDR3 coding sequence is TGCGCCAGCAGCTCCGGGACAGGGAGCGATCAGCCCCAGCATTTT.

This chain connects TRBV5-8 to TRBJ1-6; D is uncertain. Trimming pared 4 bases from V and 0 bases from J, leaving 14 bases between. Germline assignment: CDR1 SGHTS and CDR2 YDEGEE. CDR3 size: 17 residues. For the CDR3, the DNA is TGTGCCAGCAGCACCCCCGGAAGGAGCTCCTATAATTCACCCCTCCACTTT. It specifies CASSTPGRSSYNSPLHF.

The chain combines TRBV7-9 with TRBJ1-6, with D perhaps matching TRBD1 (6 bases). Germline values: CDR1 SEHNR, CDR2 FQNEAQ (reference sequence). V was cut by 5 bases and J by 6 bases, with 11 bases left in between. This CDR3 is 14 amino acids long. CDR3 sequence (DNA): TGTGCCAGCAGCCCTTCGGACAGTAATTCACCCCTCCACTTT. As protein: CASSPSDSNSPLHF.

This clone appeared a single time. The chain uses TRBV7-9 and TRBJ1-1, with 10 bases matching TRBD1. With V trimmed by 5 bases and J by 4 bases, 4 bases remained unmatched. Germline V gene lookup returns CDR1 SEHNR and CDR2 FQNEAQ (reference sequence). The CDR3 is 14 residues long. This CDR3 is CASSPRDRGTEAFF. The CDR3 DNA is TGTGCCAGCAGCCCGCGGGACAGGGGCACTGAAGCTTTCTTT.

The chain uses TRBV7-8 and TRBJ2-5; D is unclear. The germline V gene encodes CDR1 SGHVS and CDR2 FQNEAQ. This CDR3 is built from 13 residues. Trimming pared 5 bases from V and 11 bases from J, leaving 18 bases between. CDR3 in amino acids: CASSALPVEEQYF. CDR3 in DNA: TGTGCCAGCAGCGCACTCCCGGTCGAAGAGCAGTACTTC.

The V and J genes are TRBV10-2 and TRBJ2-1; 14 bases match TRBD2. The length of the CDR3 is 15 residues. The V segment lost 7 bases and the J segment 8 bases; nucleotides outside the gene matches: 7. Germline V gene data show CDR1 as WSHSY and CDR2 as SAAADI. The chain's CDR3 is CASTGLAGGTDEQFF. In DNA, the CDR3 is TGCGCCAGCACCGGACTAGCGGGAGGTACGGATGAGCAGTTCTTC.

This clone was recorded only once. This chain joins TRBV7-9 and TRBJ2-3; the match to TRBD2 covers 16 bases. The CDR3 runs to 19 residues. The ends lost 4 bases at V and 6 bases at J; junction bases unmatched: 13. The germline V gene encodes CDR1 SEHNR and CDR2 FQNEAQ (reference sequence). CDR3 residues: CASSSGLAGGPGAFDTQYF. The CDR3 DNA sequence: TGTGCCAGCAGCTCGGGACTAGCGGGAGGGCCGGGGGCCTTTGATACGCAGTATTTT.

This clone appeared once. The same CDR3 is also encoded by other DNA sequences in this sample. The chain has TRBV13 and TRBJ2-3, with D possibly being TRBD2 (5 bases). The V end lost 9 bases, the J end lost 5 bases, and 18 bases lay between the germline ends. The V gene's germline CDR1 is PRHDT and CDR2 FYEKMQ (reference sequence). This CDR3 is built from 14 residues. The CDR3 loop is CASKVGLAGDTQYF. As DNA, the CDR3 is TGTGCCAGTAAAGTCGGACTGGCCGGAGATACGCAGTATTTT.

The chain recombines TRBV6-6 with TRBJ2-1; 11 nucleotides line up with TRBD2. V was pared by 7 bases and J by 2 bases, with 4 bases of the junction left unmatched. The CDR3 is 15 residues long. Germline values: CDR1 MNHNY, CDR2 SVGAGI (reference sequence). The CDR3 nucleotides read TGTGCCAGCACCCTAGCGGGAGGAGCCTACAATGAGCAGTTCTTC. Encoded protein: CASTLAGGAYNEQFF.

CDR3 coding DNA: TGCGCCAGCAGCCAGTACAGGGGGGACTTCGTAGAGCAGTACTTC. Translation gives CASSQYRGDFVEQYF. The rearrangement links TRBV4-1 to TRBJ2-7; TRBD1 matches 8 bases. Germline V gives CDR1 MGHRA, CDR2 YSYEKL. V trimming: 3 bases; J trimming: 7 bases; junction bases outside the gene matches: 11. This CDR3 region has 15 residues.

The V and J genes are TRBV28 and TRBJ1-5; D ambiguous. This CDR3 is built from 14 residues. Trimming pared 7 bases from V and 1 base from J, leaving 11 bases between. Germline-derived CDR1 and CDR2 are MDHEN and SYDVKM. CDR3: CASTDLISNQPQHF. CDR3 in DNA: TGTGCCAGCACCGACTTGATAAGCAATCAGCCCCAGCATTTT.

The count of this clone is one. The chain has TRBV5-1 and TRBJ2-2, with 11 positions matching TRBD2. From germline, CDR1 is SGHRS and CDR2 YFSETQ. This CDR3 comprises 15 residues. V lost 3 bases to trimming and J lost 4 bases; unmatched junction nucleotides: 2. CDR3 loop: CASSWGLAVTGELFF. The CDR3 region has the DNA TGCGCCAGCAGCTGGGGACTAGCGGTCACCGGGGAGCTGTTTTTT.

The rearrangement joins TRBV28 to TRBJ1-5; 7 bases fit TRBD1. CDR1 and CDR2 from the germline V gene are MDHEN and SYDVKM. With V trimmed by 8 bases and J by 0 bases, 4 bases remained unmatched. The CDR3 sequence is 14 residues long. CDR3 loop: CASGQVDSNQPQHF. Here the CDR3 DNA reads TGTGCCAGCGGACAGGTGGATAGCAATCAGCCCCAGCATTTT.

V usage is TRBV4-1 and J usage is TRBJ2-4; D not resolved. CDR1 MGHRA and CDR2 YSYEKL come from the germline V gene. This CDR3 spans 12 amino acids. The V gene lost 3 bases and the J gene lost 8 bases, with 8 bases spanning the gap. CDR3 nucleotides: TGCGCCAGCAGCCAGAACGAGTACATTCAGTACTTC. It codes for CASSQNEYIQYF.

The V and J genes are TRBV11-2 and TRBJ2-5; TRBD2 matches at 11 bases. Germline V gene lookup returns CDR1 SGHAT and CDR2 FQNNGV. The CDR3 is 16 amino acids. The trim removed 3 bases at V and 4 bases at J, leaving 7 bases unmatched. CDR3 region: CASSFIAGGRGETQYF. As DNA, the CDR3 is TGTGCCAGCAGCTTTATAGCGGGGGGGAGAGGAGAGACCCAGTACTTC.

The chain carries TRBV14 and TRBJ2-2, with 7 bases aligning to TRBD1. CDR1 SGHDN and CDR2 FVKESK come from the germline V gene. CDR3 length: 15 amino acids. V shed 0 bases and J 6 bases; nucleotides not matched to a gene: 4. DNA of the CDR3: TGTGCCAGCAGCCAAGATATGGGGACAGCCGGGGAGCTGTTTTTT. This encodes CASSQDMGTAGELFF. The whole variable domain, filled in from reference TRBV14 and TRBJ2-2, reads EAGVTQFPSHSVIEKGQTVTLRCDPISGHDNLYWYRRVMGKEIKFLLHFVKESKQDESGMPNNRFLAERTGGTYSTLKVQPAELEDSGVYFCASSQDMGTAGELFFGEGSRLTVL.

About this clone: The sample has other DNA sequences that encode this CDR3 too. This chain joins TRBV27 and TRBJ2-3; tentative D call: TRBD1 (6 bases). V shed 2 bases and J shed 6 bases, with 18 bases lying between them. CDR1 and CDR2 (germline): MNHEY, SMNVEV (reference sequence). The CDR3 length is 16 residues. This chain's CDR3 is CASSLGPGATYDTQYF. The DNA of the CDR3 is TGTGCCAGCAGTTTAGGGCCAGGGGCAACCTATGATACGCAGTATTTT.

This chain connects TRBV6-1 to TRBJ2-1, with D possibly being TRBD2 (6 bases). This CDR3 is 17 amino acids long. V was cut by 1 base and J by 0 bases, with 13 bases left in between. Germline V gene sequence: CDR1 MNHNS, CDR2 SASEGT. CDR3 sequence reads: CASSEVRDSHSYNEQFF. CDR3 in DNA: TGTGCCAGCAGTGAAGTGCGGGACTCTCACTCCTACAATGAGCAGTTCTTC.

The chain is built from TRBV29-1 and TRBJ2-1, with TRBD2 matching 8 bases. CDR1 and CDR2 from the germline V gene are SQVTM and ANQGSEA. CDR3 size: 16 residues. The junction had 15 bases not matched to a gene; V was cut back by 4 bases and J by 7 bases. The CDR3 region is CSVGDQVSGGHNEQFF. The CDR3 region has the DNA TGCAGCGTTGGGGATCAGGTGTCGGGAGGGCATAATGAGCAGTTCTTC.

This chain uses TRBV6-1 with TRBJ2-7, with TRBD1 as a possible D gene (6 bases). V shed 6 bases and J shed 4 bases, with 16 bases lying between them. Germline-derived CDR1 and CDR2 are MNHNS and SASEGT. The CDR3 contains 14 residues. The CDR3 bases are TGTGCCAGCAGCCGGGACACCGTCGCTTACGAGCAGTACGTC. Translating it yields CASSRDTVAYEQYV.

This clone has a single count. V and J are TRBV27 and TRBJ1-6; 7 bases are a match to TRBD1. Germline CDR1 and CDR2: MNHEY and SMNVEV (reference sequence). Trimming cost V 5 bases and J 2 bases; bases outside gene matches: 3. The CDR3 spans 15 residues. The CDR3 loop is CASSTTGAYNSPLHF. CDR3 in DNA: TGTGCCAGCAGTACTACAGGGGCCTATAATTCACCCCTCCACTTT.

The chain links TRBV19 to TRBJ2-3; 9 bases match TRBD2. This CDR3 region has 16 residues. The J segment lost 1 base and the V segment lost 5 bases, leaving 7 bases of the junction unmatched. The germline gives CDR1 LNHDA, CDR2 SQIVND (reference sequence). CDR3 region: CASSGSSGSGTDTQYF. The DNA of the CDR3 is TGTGCCAGTAGTGGTAGTAGCGGGAGCGGCACAGATACGCAGTATTTT.

The V call is TRBV28, the J call TRBJ2-3; 9 bases are shared with TRBD1. The V segment lost 4 bases and the J segment 6 bases; nucleotides outside the gene matches: 8. Per the germline V gene, CDR1 is MDHEN and CDR2 is SYDVKM. This CDR3 has 15 residues. The DNA of the CDR3 is TGTGCCAGCAGTTCCAAAGGGACAGGGCTGGATACGCAGTATTTT. As protein: CASSSKGTGLDTQYF.

The chain carries TRBV5-4 and TRBJ2-5; tentative D call: TRBD2 (6 bases). Trimming removed 0 bases at V and 1 base at J, with 7 bases between. CDR3 length: 14 residues. Per germline, CDR1 SGHNT and CDR2 YYREEE (reference sequence). The CDR3 coding sequence is TGTGCCAGCAGCTTGGGGGACTCCCAAGAGACCCAGTACTTC. It encodes CASSLGDSQETQYF.

The chain is built from TRBV27 and TRBJ2-2, with 8 bases fitting TRBD2. The germline V gene has CDR1 MNHEY and CDR2 SMNVEV (reference sequence). V dropped 6 bases and J dropped 5; count of bases not matched to a gene: 14. There are 17 residues in the CDR3. CDR3 residues: CASSLTSGGGLTGELFF. The CDR3 DNA follows: TGTGCCAGCAGCCTAACTTCTGGCGGGGGGTTAACCGGGGAGCTGTTTTTT.

V is TRBV18 and J is TRBJ2-1; 9 nucleotides line up with TRBD1. This CDR3 spans 16 amino acids. Per the germline V gene, CDR1 is KGHSH and CDR2 is LQKENI. V was pared by 3 bases and J by 1 base, with 4 bases of the junction left unmatched. The CDR3 reads CASSPPGQGSYNEQFF. In DNA form, the CDR3 reads TGTGCCAGCTCACCCCCCGGACAGGGGTCCTACAATGAGCAGTTCTTC.

The chain has TRBV7-9 and TRBJ1-2, with 9 bases identical to TRBD1. The germline CDR1 and CDR2 sequences are SEHNR and FQNEAQ (reference sequence). This CDR3 has 14 amino acids. The V and J ends lost 5 bases and 13 bases, in that order; junction bases with no gene match: 14. CDR3 residues: CASSHRRDRDRITF. For the CDR3, the DNA is TGTGCCAGCAGCCATCGCCGGGACAGGGACAGGATCACCTTC.